These 21 T cell receptor beta chains originate from one sample sequenced in a study of cytomegalovirus exposure and HLA in healthy donors. Primers included in the PCR were 60 Vbeta and 13 Jbeta primers. The table came from immunoSEQ multiplex PCR; TCRdb's copy has only in-frame clones and leaves some out. The sample yields 150,000 or so clones, 60% to 85% seen once. What was sequenced was PBMCs. These receptors were taken from a woman in her fifties or sixties in good health and CMV-seropositive.

This clone occurred once. The V gene is TRBV28, the J gene TRBJ1-5; 7 bases align to TRBD1. Germline CDR1 MDHEN, CDR2 SYDVKM. V lost 4 bases, J lost 3 bases, and 3 bases stayed unmatched. The CDR3 has 14 residues. CDR3 region: CASSSGQANQPQHF. CDR3 DNA sequence: TGTGCCAGCAGTTCCGGACAGGCCAATCAGCCCCAGCATTTT.

The rearrangement joins TRBV5-6 to TRBJ1-2, with no clear D. V lost 2 bases and J 6 bases, leaving 8 bases between the germline ends. Per germline, CDR1 SGHDT and CDR2 YYEEEE. The CDR3 is 12 residues long. CDR3 sequence reads: CASSFGMDGYTF. The CDR3 nucleotides read TGTGCCAGCAGCTTTGGCATGGATGGCTACACCTTC.

The chain links TRBV28 to TRBJ2-3; 8 bases map to TRBD2. V lost 5 bases to trimming and J lost 3 bases; unmatched junction nucleotides: 7. This CDR3 has 15 amino acids. Looked up from germline, CDR1 is MDHEN and CDR2 is SYDVKM. CDR3 protein: CASSRSGGRTDTQYF. As DNA, the CDR3 is TGTGCCAGCAGTCGGAGCGGGGGAAGAACAGATACGCAGTATTTT.

The rearrangement joins TRBV19 to TRBJ2-2; D perhaps matches TRBD2 (7 bases). Per germline, CDR1 LNHDA and CDR2 SQIVND (reference sequence). This CDR3 is built from 16 residues. V lost 10 bases and J 5 bases, leaving 23 bases between the germline ends. The CDR3, as DNA: TGTGCCACTCAGTGGGGGGGCTATACGGGGACCGGGGAGCTGTTTTTT. The encoded protein is CATQWGGYTGTGELFF.

About this clone itself: Other DNA sequences in this specimen translate into the identical CDR3. The chain joins TRBV28 to TRBJ1-2; D uncertain. Germline CDR1 is MDHEN and CDR2 is SYDVKM. Deletions cut 4 bases from V and 2 bases from J, with 5 bases between. CDR3 size: 12 residues. The CDR3 is CASSSSNYGYTF. The CDR3 region has the DNA TGTGCCAGCAGTTCCTCCAACTATGGCTACACCTTC.

V is TRBV30 and J is TRBJ2-6; 7 bases are shared with TRBD1. V was clipped by 6 bases and J by 4 bases; unmatched bases: 12. Germline V CDR1 and CDR2: GTSNPN, SVGIG (reference sequence). The CDR3 length is 16 residues. The chain's CDR3 is CACDRESSRGANVLTF. CDR3 nucleotide sequence: TGTGCCTGTGACAGGGAAAGTTCCAGGGGGGCCAACGTCCTGACTTTC.

CDR3 sequence: CASSQELRSTDTQYF. CDR3 nucleotide sequence: TGCGCCAGCAGCCAAGAGCTGAGGAGCACAGATACGCAGTATTTT. V gene TRBV4-1 combines with J gene TRBJ2-3; D unresolved. There are 15 residues in the CDR3. V was clipped by 0 bases and J by 0 bases, with 7 bases between them. Germline V gives CDR1 MGHRA, CDR2 YSYEKL.

Comments on this clone: One junction end does not reproduce the germline sequence, and a read error may be involved. This CDR3 reads CAAGISGANGLTF. CDR3 coding DNA: TGTGCAGCAGGCATCTCTGGGGCCAACGGCCTGACTTTC. The chain is built from TRBV27 and TRBJ2-6, with TRBD1 as a possible D gene (5 bases). CDR1 is MNHEY, CDR2 SMNVEV, per germline (reference sequence). The CDR3 consists of 13 residues.

V is TRBV5-8 and J is TRBJ2-2, with D possibly being TRBD2 (5 bases). This CDR3 spans 14 amino acids. The germline gives CDR1 SGHTS, CDR2 YDEGEE. V gave up 3 bases and J gave up 2 bases, with 8 bases separating them. The CDR3 nucleotides read TGTGCCAGCAGCTCTGGACTCAACACCGGGGAGCTGTTTTTT. Translated, it gives CASSSGLNTGELFF.

This clone was observed a single time. The genes are TRBV29-1 and TRBJ1-1, with D unresolved. CDR3 size: 12 residues. V gave up 0 bases and J gave up 5 bases, with 7 bases separating them. The V gene's germline CDR1 is SQVTM and CDR2 ANQGSEA. The chain's CDR3 is CSVEDTPTEAFF. In DNA form, the CDR3 reads TGCAGCGTTGAAGATACTCCGACTGAAGCTTTCTTT.

The V and J genes are TRBV15 and TRBJ1-1, with no clear D. The CDR3 has 13 residues. From germline, CDR1 is LNHNV and CDR2 YYDKDF (reference sequence). V lost 1 base, J lost 1 base, and 4 bases lay in between. CDR3 in amino acids: CATSRGQNTEAFF. The DNA for the CDR3 is TGTGCCACCAGCAGAGGACAGAACACTGAAGCTTTCTTT.

The chain has TRBV9 and TRBJ2-3; 15 nucleotides line up with TRBD2. This CDR3 is built from 17 residues. Germline CDR1 reads SGDLS; CDR2 reads YYNGEE. V was pared by 4 bases and J by 5 bases, with 8 bases of the junction left unmatched. The CDR3 here is CASSSRTSGRAGDTQYF. The CDR3 nucleotides are TGTGCCAGCAGCTCCCGGACTAGCGGGAGGGCTGGAGATACGCAGTATTTT.

This rearrangement joins TRBV7-8 to TRBJ2-7; 7 bases map to TRBD2. The CDR3 sequence is 15 residues long. The germline CDR1 and CDR2 sequences are SGHVS and FQNEAQ. Trimming took 1 base from V and 3 from J; bases not matched to a gene: 6. The CDR3: CASSLVGRGGYEQYF. The CDR3 nucleotides are TGTGCCAGCAGCTTAGTCGGTCGCGGGGGCTACGAGCAGTACTTC.

J is TRBJ2-7 and V is TRBV27, with TRBD2 matching over 11 bases. The CDR3 sequence is 17 residues long. Germline CDR1 MNHEY, CDR2 SMNVEV (reference sequence). V shed 5 bases, J shed 3 bases, and the junction held 12 bases outside the gene matches. CDR3 protein: CASSPRGLAAGYYEQYF. In DNA, the CDR3 is TGTGCCAGCAGTCCCCGGGGACTAGCGGCCGGTTACTACGAGCAGTACTTC.

The chain links TRBV23-1 to TRBJ1-1; perhaps TRBD1 as D (5 bases). TRBV23-1 carries the ORF label, with uncertain function. CDR3 length: 15 amino acids. Trimming cost V 0 bases and J 5 bases, with 13 bases left between them. Here the CDR3 reads CASSQSVGGRTEAFF. The DNA for the CDR3 is TGCGCCAGCAGTCAATCGGTCGGGGGGAGGACTGAAGCTTTCTTT.

V usage is TRBV5-1 and J usage is TRBJ1-2, with D uncertain. Trimming left V 3 bases short and J 6 bases short, with 18 bases between. This CDR3 spans 15 amino acids. Per germline, CDR1 SGHRS and CDR2 YFSETQ. CDR3 protein: CASSSRGPQMDGYTF. CDR3 nucleotides: TGCGCCAGCAGCTCACGAGGGCCCCAGATGGATGGCTACACCTTC. The entire variable domain, with the rest obtained from reference TRBV5-1 and TRBJ1-2, is as follows: KAGVTQTPRYLIKTRGQQVTLSCSPISGHRSVSWYQQTPGQGLQFLFEYFSETQRNKGNFPGRFSGRQFSNSRSEMNVSTLELGDSALYLCASSSRGPQMDGYTFGSGTRLTVV.

V is TRBV6-6 and J is TRBJ1-3; 11 bases fit TRBD1. The CDR3 contains 16 residues. Looked up from germline, CDR1 is MNHNY and CDR2 is SVGAGI (reference sequence). V dropped 5 bases and J dropped 6; count of bases not matched to a gene: 9. The CDR3 nucleotides read TGTGCCAGCAGTCTAACCCGGGACAGGGGGGAAAACACCATATATTTT. Its translation is CASSLTRDRGENTIYF.

V usage is TRBV2 and J usage is TRBJ1-1; 8 positions agree with TRBD1. This CDR3 comprises 16 residues. Per germline, CDR1 SNHLY and CDR2 FYNNEI. The junction had 7 bases not matched to a gene; V was cut back by 0 bases and J by 4 bases. The CDR3 DNA is TGTGCCAGCAGTGAAGCGAGGCAGGGGGCGGCCACTGAAGCTTTCTTT. As protein: CASSEARQGAATEAFF. Full variable domain (remainder filled in from reference TRBV2 and TRBJ1-1): EPEVTQTPSHQVTQMGQEVILRCVPISNHLYFYWYRQILGQKVEFLVSFYNNEISEKSEIFDDQFSVERPDGSNFTLKIRSTKLEDSAMYFCASSEARQGAATEAFFGQGTRLTVV.

The chain joins TRBV6-1 to TRBJ1-1; TRBD1 is a possible D gene (6 bases). The CDR3 is 15 residues long. The germline V and J ends were trimmed by 6 bases and 4 bases, with 18 bases remaining between them. From germline, CDR1 is MNHNS and CDR2 SASEGT. CDR3 amino acids: CASREYREGSTEAFF. The DNA of the CDR3 is TGTGCCAGCAGGGAATACAGGGAGGGGAGCACTGAAGCTTTCTTT.

The V call is TRBV18, the J call TRBJ2-6, with 8 nucleotides matching TRBD1. The V gene's germline CDR1 is KGHSH and CDR2 LQKENI. The CDR3 spans 18 residues. Germline trimming cut 4 bases from V and 0 bases from J; bases unmatched to any gene: 8. The CDR3 spells CASSLMGQDRSGANVLTF. Here the CDR3 DNA reads TGTGCCAGCTCACTCATGGGACAGGACCGCTCTGGGGCCAACGTCCTGACTTTC.

The V call is TRBV27, the J call TRBJ1-4; D possibly corresponds to TRBD1 (6 bases). Per germline, CDR1 MNHEY and CDR2 SMNVEV (reference sequence). V was cut by 6 bases and J by 0 bases, with 8 bases left in between. The CDR3 contains 14 residues. The CDR3 is CASRDRTTNEKLFF. CDR3 coding DNA: TGTGCCAGCAGGGACAGAACAACTAATGAAAAACTGTTTTTT.